This TCR beta chain comes out of a study of T cell repertoires in cytomegalovirus infection (dated by TCRdb to between 2018 and 2021). General notes on the study: Because public TCR beta signatures pointed to carriage of CMV infection together with the matching HLA type, the HLA type of each donor mattered for the analysis. Findings and caveats that apply to the study as a whole: In both this cohort and an independent cohort of several hundred donors, the cumulative frequency of public TCR beta family members distinguished carriers of CMV infection plus the relevant HLA type. The ex vivo response was dominated by HLA-C-restricted CMV-specific TCR beta clonotypes, and the single most frequent clonotype in two of eight donors was supplied by these HLA-C-restricted clonotypes.

Per the germline V gene, SGHTA is the CDR1 and FQGNSA is the CDR2. From the cysteine through the phenylalanine, the CDR3 covers 16 amino acids. CDR3 DNA is the only sequence kept; it has 48 bases, read in frame from the first base. V lost 2 bases and J lost 13 bases; the stretch between them is 24 bases long. This clonotype has ten or more counts. The clone's antigen remains unknown. Qualities for individual bases were not recorded, and no much larger clone is one base off. The instrument was an Illumina HiSeq 1500. The public reads were reanalyzed by TCRdb: fastp trimming at Q25, MiXCR alignment, in-frame beta chains only. Rows matching on CDR3 protein sequence are summarized as one entry with the most common DNA and genes. Here the sample has 200,000 to 300,000 distinct CDR3 sequences; around 8.7% occur a single time. Over 13% of the sample rests with the top ten.

The sequence came from a human donor in good health (CMV status not recorded). Some clones in this sample may be carry-over from other donors' samples. Sequencing input: PBMCs. Recombination connected TRBV7-2 to TRBJ2-1; the D gene is unclear. The nucleotides are TGTGCCAGCAGCTTACAAAATTTTCAAGGTAAAACGAATCAGTTCTTC. This yields the protein CASSLQNFQGKTNQFF.